Here is one T cell receptor (beta chain) with its context. Assay used: immunoSEQ multiplex PCR; TCRdb lists only in-frame clones, some missing. The table has 110,000 or so clones, over 80% seen once; the top ten hold over 1.1%. Germline lookup yields CDR1 LNHDA and CDR2 SQIVND (reference sequence). The germline V and J ends were trimmed by 3 bases and 4 bases, with 27 bases remaining between them. The CDR3 loop spans 19 amino acids. This sample is drawn from a study of T cells after somatic rescue of genetic block. The specimen sequenced was peripheral blood mononuclear cells (PBMCs). The chain is built from TRBV19 and TRBJ2-5; the D is unclear. The receptor was isolated from a woman aged 18 to 35. CDR3 DNA: TGTGCCAGTAGTATTGGTTTCGGTTCCTGGGCTCGGCGAACAGAGACCCAGTACTTC. Protein: CASSIGFGSWARRTETQYF.